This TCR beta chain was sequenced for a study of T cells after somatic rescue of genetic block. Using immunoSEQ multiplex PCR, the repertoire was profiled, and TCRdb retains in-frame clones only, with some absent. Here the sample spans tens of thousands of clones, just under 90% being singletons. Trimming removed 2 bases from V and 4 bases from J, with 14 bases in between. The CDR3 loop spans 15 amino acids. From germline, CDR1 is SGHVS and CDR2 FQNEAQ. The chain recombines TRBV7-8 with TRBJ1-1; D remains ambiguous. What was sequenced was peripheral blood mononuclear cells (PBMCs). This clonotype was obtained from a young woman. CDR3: CASSLQSRKGTEAFF. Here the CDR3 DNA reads TGTGCCAGCAGCTTACAAAGTAGGAAGGGCACTGAAGCTTTCTTT.